Listed below are T cell receptor beta chains from one sample, sequenced in a study of cytotoxic CD8 clonotypes in ibrutinib-treated CLL. Profiling relied on immunoSEQ multiplex PCR, and the TCRdb table lists in-frame clones only, not all of them. Of tens of thousands of clones listed, more than 70% are singletons. Here the sequenced sample was PBMCs, taken after 12 months of ibrutinib treatment. These receptors were taken from a human donor with chronic lymphocytic leukemia. The CDR3 runs from the conserved cysteine through the conserved F or W. The order of the fields is V gene, clone size, D gene, J gene, CDR3 DNA, CDR3 protein. D genes are given only for firm matches. A clone size is listed for some rows: how often the clone was seen (once, few, many), or a class if it is expanded.

TRBV19	NA	NA	TRBJ2-3	TGTGCCAGTAGCCAAGACAGTAGCCTAACAGATACGCAGTATTTT	CASSQDSSLTDTQYF
TRBV5-1	NA	TRBD1	TRBJ2-5	TGCGCCAGCAGCTTGACAGGGGGGCCTAGGGAGACCCAGTACTTC	CASSLTGGPRETQYF
TRBV30	NA	TRBD2	TRBJ2-2	TGTGCCTGGAGACTGCTAGCGGGAGGATGGACCGGGGAGCTGTTTTTT	CAWRLLAGGWTGELFF
TRBV18	few	NA	TRBJ1-1	TGTGCCAGCTCACTCGACCAGAACACTGAAGCTTTCTTT	CASSLDQNTEAFF
TRBV19	NA	NA	TRBJ2-4	TGTGCCAGTATCGGAGCCAAAAACATTCAGTACTTC	CASIGAKNIQYF
TRBV2	NA	TRBD2	TRBJ2-1	TGTGCCAGCGGCGAGCGGGAGGGCCGGCCTGAGCAGTTCTTC	CASGEREGRPEQFF
TRBV28	few	NA	TRBJ1-5	TGTGCCAGCAGTTTCGGGCGGAATAGCAATCAGCCCCAGCATTTT	CASSFGRNSNQPQHF
TRBV7-7	NA	NA	TRBJ2-2	TGTGCCAGCAGCTTAGGCACCAGGGACACCGGGGAGCTGTTTTTT	CASSLGTRDTGELFF
TRBV6-5	NA	TRBD2	TRBJ2-6	TGTGCCAGCAGCAGGAGCGGGAGCGGGGCCAACGTCCTGACTTTC	CASSRSGSGANVLTF
TRBV18	NA	NA	TRBJ1-5	TGTGCCAGCTCACCAACAGGGTCATCTGATCAGCCCCAGCATTTT	CASSPTGSSDQPQHF
TRBV19	NA	NA	TRBJ2-6	TGTGCCAGTATGCGGGACAGTAAATCTGGGGCCAACGTCCTGACTTTC	CASMRDSKSGANVLTF
TRBV28	few	TRBD1	TRBJ1-2	TGTGCCAGCACCACCGGGACAGGGACCGGCTACACCTTC	CASTTGTGTGYTF
TRBV9	NA	TRBD1	TRBJ2-7	TGTGCCAGCAGCGTAGCCCCCTCGGGCAGGGGGCGAATCTACGAGCAGTACTTC	CASSVAPSGRGRIYEQYF
TRBV25-1	NA	NA	TRBJ2-1	TGTGCCAGCAGTGACGCCGGGACTTTACCACCTTACAATGAGCAGTTCTTC	CASSDAGTLPPYNEQFF
TRBV30	NA	NA	TRBJ2-7	TGTGCCTGGAGCGGACGTTACGAGCAGTACTTC	CAWSGRYEQYF
TRBV4-3	NA	NA	TRBJ2-3	TGCGCCAGCAGCCAAGAATACGCAGGGAGAAGCACAGATACGCAGTATTTT	CASSQEYAGRSTDTQYF